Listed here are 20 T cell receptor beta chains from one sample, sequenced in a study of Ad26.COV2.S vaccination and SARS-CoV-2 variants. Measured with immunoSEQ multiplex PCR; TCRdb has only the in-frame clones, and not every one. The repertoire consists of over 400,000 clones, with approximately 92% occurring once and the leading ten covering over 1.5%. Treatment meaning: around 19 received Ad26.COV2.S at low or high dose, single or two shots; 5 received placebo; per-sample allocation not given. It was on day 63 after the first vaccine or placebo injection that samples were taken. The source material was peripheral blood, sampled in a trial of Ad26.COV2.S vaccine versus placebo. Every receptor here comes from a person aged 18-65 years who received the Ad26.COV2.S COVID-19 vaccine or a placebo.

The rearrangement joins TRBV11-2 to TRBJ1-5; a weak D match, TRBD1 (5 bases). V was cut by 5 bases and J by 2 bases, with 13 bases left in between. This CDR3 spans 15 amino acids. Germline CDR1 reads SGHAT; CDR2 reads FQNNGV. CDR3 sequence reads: CASSVGRAGNQPQHF. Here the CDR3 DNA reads TGTGCCAGCAGCGTCGGCAGGGCGGGCAATCAGCCCCAGCATTTT. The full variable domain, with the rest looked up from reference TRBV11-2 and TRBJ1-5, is EAGVAQSPRYKIIEKRQSVAFWCNPISGHATLYWYQQILGQGPKLLIQFQNNGVVDDSQLPKDRFSAERLKGVDSTLKIQPAKLEDSAVYLCASSVGRAGNQPQHFGDGTRLSIL.

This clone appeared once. CDR3 region: CASSRERGTDTQYF. The CDR3 coding sequence is TGTGCCAGCAGCCGAGAGAGGGGAACAGATACGCAGTATTTT. The chain combines TRBV3-1 (or the pseudogene TRBV3-2) with TRBJ2-3; D could derive from TRBD1 or TRBD2 (5 bases each). V lost 4 bases to trimming and J lost 3 bases, with 11 bases between them. Per germline, CDR1 LGHDT and CDR2 YNNKEL (reference sequence). The CDR3 totals 14 residues.

DNA for the CDR3: TGTGCCAGCAGCAAAGGAAGGTCGGGGGCTAATCAGCCCCAGCATTTT. It is translated as CASSKGRSGANQPQHF. The V and J genes are TRBV21-1 and TRBJ1-5. TRBV21-1 is an annotated pseudogene. The CDR3 runs 16 residues.

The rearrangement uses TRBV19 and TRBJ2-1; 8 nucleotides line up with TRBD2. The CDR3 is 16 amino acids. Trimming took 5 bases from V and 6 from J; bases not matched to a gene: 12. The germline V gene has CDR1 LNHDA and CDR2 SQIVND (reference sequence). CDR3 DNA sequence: TGTGCCAGTAGTTCCCCCCTTGCGGGGGGCCTCAATGAGCAGTTCTTC. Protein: CASSSPLAGGLNEQFF. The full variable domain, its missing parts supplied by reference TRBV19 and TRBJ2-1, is DGGITQSPKYLFRKEGQNVTLSCEQNLNHDAMYWYRQDPGQGLRLIYYSQIVNDFQKGDIAEGYSVSREKKESFPLTVTSAQKNPTAFYLCASSSPLAGGLNEQFFGPGTRLTVL.

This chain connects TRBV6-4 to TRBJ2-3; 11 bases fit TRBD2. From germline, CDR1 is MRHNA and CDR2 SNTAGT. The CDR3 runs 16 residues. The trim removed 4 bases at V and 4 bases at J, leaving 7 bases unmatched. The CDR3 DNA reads TGTGCCAGCAGTGCGATGACTAGCGGGGAAGCAGATACGCAGTATTTT. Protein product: CASSAMTSGEADTQYF.

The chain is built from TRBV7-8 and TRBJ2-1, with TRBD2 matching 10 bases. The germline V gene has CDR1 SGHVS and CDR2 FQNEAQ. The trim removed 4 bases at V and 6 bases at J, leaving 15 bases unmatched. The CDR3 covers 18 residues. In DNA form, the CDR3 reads TGTGCCAGCAGCTCCAGACAAGCGCTAGCGGGGGACCCCAATGAGCAGTTCTTC. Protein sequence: CASSSRQALAGDPNEQFF.

CDR3 residues: CASSGEGARELFF. CDR3 coding DNA: TGTGCCAGCAGCGGCGAGGGGGCGCGGGAGCTGTTTTTT. This chain connects TRBV5-4 to TRBJ2-2, with 7 bases lining up with TRBD1. This CDR3 has 13 amino acids. Germline CDR1 SGHNT, CDR2 YYREEE (reference sequence). Trimming cost V 4 bases and J 9 bases; bases outside gene matches: 6.

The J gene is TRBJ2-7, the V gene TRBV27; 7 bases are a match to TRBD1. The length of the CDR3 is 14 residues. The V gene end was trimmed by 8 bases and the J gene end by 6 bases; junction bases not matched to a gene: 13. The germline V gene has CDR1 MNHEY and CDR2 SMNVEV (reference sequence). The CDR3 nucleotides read TGTGCCAGCGGAACTCGGAGACAGGGTCCCGAGCAGTACTTC. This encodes CASGTRRQGPEQYF.

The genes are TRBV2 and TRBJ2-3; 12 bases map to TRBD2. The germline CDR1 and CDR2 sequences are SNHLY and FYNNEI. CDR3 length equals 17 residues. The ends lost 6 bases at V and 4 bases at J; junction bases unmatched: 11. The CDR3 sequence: CASSPQPPSGGADTQYF. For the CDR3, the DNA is TGTGCCAGCAGCCCACAGCCGCCTAGCGGGGGGGCAGATACGCAGTATTTT.

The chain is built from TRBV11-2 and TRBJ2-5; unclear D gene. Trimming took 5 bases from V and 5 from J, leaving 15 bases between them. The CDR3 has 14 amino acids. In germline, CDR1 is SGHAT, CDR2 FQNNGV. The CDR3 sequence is CASSNRRSRETQYF. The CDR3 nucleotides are TGTGCCAGCAGCAACAGACGAAGTAGGGAGACCCAGTACTTC.

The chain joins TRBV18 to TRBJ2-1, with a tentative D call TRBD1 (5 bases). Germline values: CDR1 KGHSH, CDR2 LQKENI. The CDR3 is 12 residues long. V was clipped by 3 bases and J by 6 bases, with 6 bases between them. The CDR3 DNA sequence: TGTGCCAGCTCACCGACAGCCAATGAGCAGTTCTTC. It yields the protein CASSPTANEQFF.

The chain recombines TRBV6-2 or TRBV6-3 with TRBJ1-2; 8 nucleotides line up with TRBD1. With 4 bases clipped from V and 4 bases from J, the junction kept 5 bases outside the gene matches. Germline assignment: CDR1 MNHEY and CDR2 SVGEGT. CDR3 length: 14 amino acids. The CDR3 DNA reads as TGTGCCAGCAGTTTAACAGGGGGACTCTATGGCTACACCTTC. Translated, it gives CASSLTGGLYGYTF.

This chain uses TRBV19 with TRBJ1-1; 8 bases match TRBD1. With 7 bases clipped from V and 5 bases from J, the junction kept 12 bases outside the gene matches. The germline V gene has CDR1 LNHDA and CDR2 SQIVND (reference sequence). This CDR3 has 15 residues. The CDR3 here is CASTLEGQGGTEAFF. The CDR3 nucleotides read TGTGCCAGTACCCTGGAAGGACAGGGAGGGACTGAAGCTTTCTTT.

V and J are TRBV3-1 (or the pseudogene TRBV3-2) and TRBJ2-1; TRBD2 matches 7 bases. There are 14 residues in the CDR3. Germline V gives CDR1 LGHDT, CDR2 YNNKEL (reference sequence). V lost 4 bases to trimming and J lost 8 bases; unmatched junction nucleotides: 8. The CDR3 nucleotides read TGTGCCAGCAGCCCCGAGGGAGGGCCCCATGAGCAGTTCTTC. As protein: CASSPEGGPHEQFF.

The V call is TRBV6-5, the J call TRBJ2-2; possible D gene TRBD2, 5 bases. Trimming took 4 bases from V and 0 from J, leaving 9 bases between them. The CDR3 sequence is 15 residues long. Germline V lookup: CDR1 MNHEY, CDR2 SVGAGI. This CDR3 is CASSFQEANTGELFF. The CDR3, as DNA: TGTGCCAGCAGTTTCCAGGAGGCGAACACCGGGGAGCTGTTTTTT.

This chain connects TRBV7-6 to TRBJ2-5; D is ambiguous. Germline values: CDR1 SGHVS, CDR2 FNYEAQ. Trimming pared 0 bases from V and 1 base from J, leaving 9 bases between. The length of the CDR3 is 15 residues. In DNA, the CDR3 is TGTGCCAGCAGCTTAGCGTCACAGATCCAAGAGACCCAGTACTTC. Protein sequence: CASSLASQIQETQYF.

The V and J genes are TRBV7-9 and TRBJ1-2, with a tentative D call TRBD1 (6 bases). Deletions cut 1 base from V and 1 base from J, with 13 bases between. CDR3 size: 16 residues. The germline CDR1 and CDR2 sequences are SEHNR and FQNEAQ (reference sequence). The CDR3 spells CASSLGVQGLNYGYTF. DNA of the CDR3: TGTGCCAGCAGCTTAGGAGTACAGGGACTTAACTATGGCTACACCTTC.

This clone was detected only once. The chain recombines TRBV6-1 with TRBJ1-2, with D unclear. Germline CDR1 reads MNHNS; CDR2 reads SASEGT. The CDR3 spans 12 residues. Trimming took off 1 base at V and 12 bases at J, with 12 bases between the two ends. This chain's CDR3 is CASSEDRLFDTF. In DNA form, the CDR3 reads TGTGCCAGCAGTGAAGATCGACTCTTTGACACCTTC.

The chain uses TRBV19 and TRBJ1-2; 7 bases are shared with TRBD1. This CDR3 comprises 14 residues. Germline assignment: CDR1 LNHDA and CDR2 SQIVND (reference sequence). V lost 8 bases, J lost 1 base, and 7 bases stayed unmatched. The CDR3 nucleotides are TGTGCCAGTGCTGAGACAGGGAGTAACTATGGCTACACCTTC. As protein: CASAETGSNYGYTF.

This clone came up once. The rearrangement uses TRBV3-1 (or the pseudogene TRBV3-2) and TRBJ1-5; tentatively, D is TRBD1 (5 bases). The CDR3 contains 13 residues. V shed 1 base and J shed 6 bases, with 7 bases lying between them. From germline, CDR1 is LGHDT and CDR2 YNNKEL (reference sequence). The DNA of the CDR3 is TGTGCCAGCAGCCAAGGGAGGGGTCAGCCCCAGCATTTT. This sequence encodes CASSQGRGQPQHF.